The clone carrying this T cell receptor (beta chain) was picked up a small number of times. The target antigen is unknown. These data belong to a study of beta chain features in type 1 diabetes. As for the study in general: The study examined roughly 110,000,000 sorted cells across all samples.

Reverse transcription of all isolated RNA meant that expressed TCRB transcripts were sequenced. TCRdb's copy holds only in-frame clones and misses some; the assay was immunoSEQ multiplex PCR. Of 150,000 to 190,000 clones detected, roughly 8% appear once; the ten largest clones hold about 0.6%. General study points: VDJ junctions in type 1 diabetes patients carried more deletions and fewer insertions.

The J segment lost 6 bases and the V segment lost 5 bases, leaving 10 bases of the junction unmatched. Germline-derived CDR1 and CDR2 are SGHTA and FQGNSA. The CDR3 is 15 amino acids. The gene calls are TRBV7-2 and TRBJ2-1; 7 positions match TRBD1. The origin of this receptor is a man younger than 30 in good health. Sequencing was done on a sample of central memory CD4+ T cells from blood. In DNA form, the CDR3 reads TGTGCCAGCAGCCGTGCCCAGACAGGGATCAATGAGCAGTTCTTC. Amino acids: CASSRAQTGINEQFF.